This T cell receptor beta chain was identified in a study of blood T cell repertoires in COVID-19. On the study more broadly: The origin of the acute and convalescent COVID-19 samples was the United States, Italy and Spain. The cDNA or gDNA used as material had been derived from T cells, B-cell-depleted T cells, or PBMCs.

V was clipped by 0 bases and J by 6 bases; unmatched bases: 4. The CDR3 contains 14 residues. Germline values: CDR1 KGHSH, CDR2 LQKENI. This clone turned up a few times. Original data processing: Amplification from reference gene primers served as the basis for estimated nucleated cell counts. Method: immunoSEQ multiplex PCR; TCRdb's copy keeps in-frame clones and lacks some. The D gene and trimming were derived from the DNA, and the V and J assignments and clone size from that table. The sample includes tens of thousands of clones, approximately 78% of them seen just once. The genes are TRBV18 and TRBJ1-2, with 7 positions matching TRBD1. Sequenced: peripheral blood. The TCR was taken from a man aged 60 to 69 with acute or convalescent COVID-19. CDR3 bases: TGTGCCAGCTCACCACCGACAGGGCTAAATGGCTACACCTTC. As protein: CASSPPTGLNGYTF.